Following are 20 T cell receptor beta chains from one sample sequenced in a study of vaccination effects on CD4 cells after COVID-19. Antigen-specific CD4+ T cells were expanded with viral peptide pools in the ViraFEST assay before sequencing. Following culture for more than 9 days, CD4+ T cells were isolated. The study found no prior SARS-CoV-2 infection in the vaccine recipients, who tested negative for nucleocapsid antibodies. Sequencing used immunoSEQ multiplex PCR; TCRdb keeps in-frame clones, though not all of them. The table lists under 75,000 clones, 80% of them singletons. These receptors lack a known antigen. Material: CD4+ T cells from PBMCs cultured with SARS-CoV-2 spike peptides, obtained before COVID-19 vaccination. These receptor sequences come from a human donor who received a COVID-19 vaccine.

The rearrangement uses TRBV3-1 (or the pseudogene TRBV3-2) and TRBJ2-7; no definite D call. This CDR3 is 11 amino acids long. The germline V gene encodes CDR1 LGHDT and CDR2 YNNKEL (reference sequence). V dropped 1 base and J dropped 7 bases, with 5 bases sitting between them. The CDR3 sequence: CASSQGAEQYV. The CDR3 DNA sequence: TGTGCCAGCAGCCAAGGAGCTGAGCAGTACGTC.

The gene calls are TRBV11-2 and TRBJ1-3, with D possibly being TRBD1 (5 bases). Germline assignment: CDR1 SGHAT and CDR2 FQNNGV. This CDR3 region has 14 residues. V was trimmed by 7 bases and J by 0 bases, leaving 10 bases between them. This CDR3 is CASTMGVSGNTIYF. Written as DNA, the CDR3 is TGTGCCAGCACCATGGGGGTCTCTGGAAACACCATATATTTT.

The rearrangement links TRBV18 to TRBJ1-1; D uncertain. The ends were cut back, 11 bases at V and 3 bases at J, with 16 bases in the middle. CDR1 and CDR2 from the germline V gene are KGHSH and LQKENI. This CDR3 is built from 13 residues. The CDR3 protein is CAGRGFMDTEAFF. In DNA form, the CDR3 reads TGTGCCGGACGAGGGTTTATGGACACTGAAGCTTTCTTT.

The rearrangement uses TRBV5-6 and TRBJ2-7; 13 bases align to TRBD2. CDR1 SGHDT and CDR2 YYEEEE come from the germline V gene. The CDR3 contains 15 residues. V trimming: 4 bases; J trimming: 2 bases; junction bases outside the gene matches: 3. The CDR3 DNA reads TGTGCCAGCAGCCGTACTAGCGGGGGGGCCTACGAGCAGTACGTC. Its translation is CASSRTSGGAYEQYV.

The rearrangement joins TRBV20-1 to TRBJ2-5, with 9 bases fitting TRBD2. The CDR3 is 15 amino acids. J gave up 3 bases and V 3 bases, and 8 bases lay outside the gene matches. Per germline, CDR1 DFQATT and CDR2 SNEGSKA (reference sequence). This chain's CDR3 is CSASRSGGLEETQYF. The DNA of the CDR3 is TGCAGTGCTAGTCGAAGCGGGGGGCTTGAAGAGACCCAGTACTTC.

The V call is TRBV20-1, the J call TRBJ1-2; D might be TRBD1 (5 bases). This CDR3 spans 11 amino acids. CDR1 and CDR2 (germline): DFQATT, SNEGSKA (reference sequence). V gave up 5 bases and J gave up 6 bases, with 10 bases separating them. The CDR3: CSARRTNGYTF. The CDR3 DNA reads as TGCAGTGCTCGCCGGACAAATGGCTACACCTTC.

The table lists this clone with a count of one. This rearrangement joins TRBV3-1 (or the pseudogene TRBV3-2) to TRBJ2-5; 8 bases align to TRBD2. V shed 4 bases, J shed 2 bases, and the junction held 3 bases outside the gene matches. Germline lookup yields CDR1 LGHDT and CDR2 YNNKEL (reference sequence). The CDR3 runs to 14 residues. The CDR3 loop reads CASSRSGGQETQYF. CDR3 nucleotides: TGTGCCAGCAGCCGGTCGGGGGGGCAAGAGACCCAGTACTTC.

V gene TRBV28 combines with J gene TRBJ1-5; TRBD1 matches 7 bases. This CDR3 is built from 15 residues. Germline-derived CDR1 and CDR2 are MDHEN and SYDVKM. After removal of 5 bases from V and 2 bases from J, the junction contained 6 bases not matched to a gene. The CDR3 DNA follows: TGTGCCAGCAGTAGCAGGGGGAGAGGCAATCAGCCCCAGCATTTT. It encodes CASSSRGRGNQPQHF.

The chain uses TRBV12-3 or TRBV12-4 and TRBJ2-2, with D unclear. The CDR3 spans 11 residues. Between the trimmed V and J ends, which lost 10 bases and 8 bases, there was a span of 11 bases. CDR3 protein: CANQTLGELFF. CDR3 coding DNA: TGTGCCAACCAGACCCTGGGGGAGCTGTTTTTT.

V gene TRBV28 combines with J gene TRBJ2-6; no firm D call. This CDR3 spans 14 amino acids. V lost 8 bases and J 1 base, leaving 9 bases between the germline ends. The germline gives CDR1 MDHEN, CDR2 SYDVKM. CDR3 sequence reads: CASRSISGANVLTF. The CDR3 DNA follows: TGTGCCAGCCGTAGTATATCTGGGGCCAACGTCCTGACTTTC.

This clone was recorded once. This chain connects TRBV19 to TRBJ1-5; D may be TRBD1 (6 bases). The CDR3 spans 15 residues. The V end lost 6 bases, the J end lost 1 base, and 13 bases lay between the germline ends. The V gene's germline CDR1 is LNHDA and CDR2 SQIVND (reference sequence). The CDR3 DNA sequence: TGTGCCAGTAGAATTCGACAGGACAGCAATCAGCCCCAGCATTTT. Translating gives CASRIRQDSNQPQHF.

This clone has only one observation. This chain joins TRBV7-9 and TRBJ1-1; tentatively, D is TRBD1 (5 bases). V was pared by 6 bases and J by 4 bases, with 21 bases between. The length of the CDR3 is 16 residues. Germline loops: CDR1 SEHNR, CDR2 FQNEAQ (reference sequence). The CDR3 nucleotides read TGTGCCAGCAGTTCCCCCGCCGGGGCCGGGAGCACTGAAGCTTTCTTT. Translating it yields CASSSPAGAGSTEAFF.

This chain connects TRBV28 to TRBJ1-2, with no clear D. From germline, CDR1 is MDHEN and CDR2 SYDVKM. The CDR3 runs 14 residues. Trimming took 1 base from V and 4 from J, leaving 10 bases between them. The CDR3 nucleotides read TGTGCCAGCAGTTTATCAGCGGCGATCTATGGCTACACCTTC. It specifies CASSLSAAIYGYTF.

This clone was detected a few times. The chain combines TRBV2 with TRBJ1-5; possible D gene TRBD1, 5 bases. V lost 3 bases and J lost 7, with 10 bases in between. Germline V gene sequence: CDR1 SNHLY, CDR2 FYNNEI. CDR3 length equals 13 residues. Written as DNA, the CDR3 is TGTGCCAGCAGTGAGGGGGGTGGACAGCCCCAGCATTTT. This gives the protein CASSEGGGQPQHF. Full variable domain (remainder filled in from reference TRBV2 and TRBJ1-5): EPEVTQTPSHQVTQMGQEVILRCVPISNHLYFYWYRQILGQKVEFLVSFYNNEISEKSEIFDDQFSVERPDGSNFTLKIRSTKLEDSAMYFCASSEGGGQPQHFGDGTRLSIL.

DNA for the CDR3: TGTGCCAGCACCCCAGGCTACACAGATACGCAGTATTTT. Its translation is CASTPGYTDTQYF. The chain uses TRBV12-3 or TRBV12-4 and TRBJ2-3; D uncertain. Trimming left V 7 bases short and J 2 bases short, with 10 bases between. This CDR3 has 13 amino acids.

This chain connects TRBV4-1 to TRBJ1-6; D unclear. V lost 3 bases and J 0 bases, leaving 15 bases between the germline ends. This CDR3 has 18 amino acids. CDR1 and CDR2 from the germline V gene are MGHRA and YSYEKL. CDR3 sequence: CASSQLAVPHSYNSPLHF. As DNA, the CDR3 is TGCGCCAGCAGCCAGTTGGCAGTTCCTCACTCCTATAATTCACCCCTCCACTTT.

The gene calls are TRBV24-1 and TRBJ2-2; 8 positions match TRBD1. With V trimmed by 6 bases and J by 2 bases, 7 bases remained unmatched. Germline V gene data show CDR1 as KGHDR and CDR2 as SFDVKD. The CDR3 sequence is 16 residues long. CDR3 loop: CATSRSGQVNTGELFF. Written as DNA, the CDR3 is TGTGCCACCAGTCGATCGGGACAGGTAAACACCGGGGAGCTGTTTTTT.

The chain couples TRBV19 to TRBJ2-2, with D possibly matching TRBD1 (5 bases). Per germline, CDR1 LNHDA and CDR2 SQIVND (reference sequence). The ends were cut back, 5 bases at V and 4 bases at J, with 14 bases in the middle. The CDR3 totals 15 residues. CDR3 coding DNA: TGTGCCAGTAGTGCACAGGTCTCCTCCACCGGGGAGCTGTTTTTT. Translated: CASSAQVSSTGELFF.

This chain links TRBV18 with TRBJ2-1; the match to TRBD2 covers 13 bases. CDR3 length: 15 residues. Trimming took 5 bases from V and 3 from J; bases not matched to a gene: 1. CDR1 KGHSH and CDR2 LQKENI come from the germline V gene. In nucleotides, the CDR3 is TGTGCCAGCTCAGGACTAGCGGGGGTCTACAATGAGCAGTTCTTC. Translation gives CASSGLAGVYNEQFF. The full variable domain, completed using reference TRBV18 and TRBJ2-1, is NAGVMQNPRHLVRRRGQEARLRCSPMKGHSHVYWYRQLPEEGLKFMVYLQKENIIDESGMPKERFSAEFPKEGPSILRIQQVVRGDSAAYFCASSGLAGVYNEQFFGPGTRLTVL.

The rearrangement uses TRBV7-2 and TRBJ2-2; TRBD1 agrees at 9 bases. The CDR3 consists of 16 residues. Unmatched junction bases numbered 3, after V lost 3 bases and J lost 1 base. The germline V gene has CDR1 SGHTA and CDR2 FQGNSA. The CDR3: CASSFRTGVNTGELFF. The CDR3 nucleotides read TGTGCCAGCAGCTTTAGGACAGGGGTGAACACCGGGGAGCTGTTTTTT.